A single sample is the source of the 25 T cell receptor beta chains below, sequenced in a study of a mutant IDH1 vaccine in newly diagnosed glioma. Stated time point: week 5, during vaccination. Mutant IDH1 20-mer peptide, at 300 ug, made up each vaccine dose, with topical imiquimod. Sequencing was performed with immunoSEQ multiplex PCR; in TCRdb, only in-frame clones are kept and a portion is missing. The data hold under 45,000 clones, with 75% to 85% observed a single time. For these receptors, no antigen is known. The sample consisted of PBMCs, taken from a glioma patient whose treatment included an IDH1 peptide vaccine. The receptor source for this set is a man between 50 and 59 years old with glioma.

The chain combines TRBV11-2 with TRBJ2-7; D unclear. This CDR3 region has 13 residues. Trimming left V 2 bases short and J 5 bases short, with 10 bases between. CDR1 and CDR2 from the germline V gene are SGHAT and FQNNGV. CDR3 in DNA: TGTGCCAGCAGCTTAAGATCTTTTGACGAGCAGTACTTC. Its translation is CASSLRSFDEQYF.

This chain uses TRBV25-1 with TRBJ1-1; TRBD1 might be the D (5 bases). Germline values: CDR1 MGHDK, CDR2 SYGVNS. This CDR3 has 17 amino acids. The ends were cut back, 1 base at V and 6 bases at J, with 21 bases in the middle. Here the CDR3 DNA reads TGTGCCAGCAGTGAATTGGGGGGAGACAGAGATAACGCTGAAGCTTTCTTT. Encoded protein: CASSELGGDRDNAEAFF.

The chain has TRBV4-1 and TRBJ2-2, with D perhaps TRBD1 or TRBD2 (5 bases each). Deletions cut 6 bases from V and 6 bases from J, with 20 bases between. This CDR3 is 16 amino acids long. CDR1 and CDR2 (germline): MGHRA, YSYEKL. This chain's CDR3 is CASRLGPSGRPGELFF. For the CDR3, the DNA is TGCGCCAGCAGACTGGGGCCTTCGGGACGTCCCGGGGAGCTGTTTTTT.

The chain links TRBV2 to TRBJ2-5; D is uncertain. Germline loops: CDR1 SNHLY, CDR2 FYNNEI. The length of the CDR3 is 15 residues. The V and J ends lost 4 bases and 3 bases respectively, with 15 bases between them. CDR3: CASSGRPDGEETQYF. The CDR3 nucleotides read TGTGCCAGCAGTGGGCGACCGGACGGCGAAGAGACCCAGTACTTC. The whole variable domain, remainder taken from reference TRBV2 and TRBJ2-5, is EPEVTQTPSHQVTQMGQEVILRCVPISNHLYFYWYRQILGQKVEFLVSFYNNEISEKSEIFDDQFSVERPDGSNFTLKIRSTKLEDSAMYFCASSGRPDGEETQYFGPGTRLLVL.

The chain carries TRBV9 and TRBJ2-1; D is undetermined. The CDR3 consists of 12 residues. CDR1 and CDR2 from the germline V gene are SGDLS and YYNGEE. Trimming removed 6 bases at V and 6 bases at J, with 10 bases between. CDR3 amino acids: CASNKVGNEQFF. The CDR3 DNA follows: TGTGCCAGCAATAAGGTTGGCAATGAGCAGTTCTTC. Looking up the rest from reference TRBV9 and TRBJ2-1 gives the full variable domain: DSGVTQTPKHLITATGQRVTLRCSPRSGDLSVYWYQQSLDQGLQFLIQYYNGEERAKGNILERFSAQQFPDLHSELNLSSLELGDSALYFCASNKVGNEQFFGPGTRLTVL.

The J gene is TRBJ2-7, the V gene TRBV5-5, with 12 positions matching TRBD2. V lost 4 bases, J lost 2 bases, and 7 bases stayed unmatched. The germline gives CDR1 SGHKS, CDR2 YYEKEE (reference sequence). The CDR3 spans 16 residues. The CDR3 nucleotides read TGTGCCAGCAGCCTCGGACTAGCGGGGCGCGCCTACGAGCAGTACTTC. This encodes CASSLGLAGRAYEQYF. Looking up the rest from reference TRBV5-5 and TRBJ2-7 gives the full variable domain: DAGVTQSPTHLIKTRGQQVTLRCSPISGHKSVSWYQQVLGQGPQFIFQYYEKEERGRGNFPDRFSARQFPNYSSELNVNALLLGDSALYLCASSLGLAGRAYEQYFGPGTRLTVT.

The chain is built from TRBV21-1 and TRBJ1-2. TRBV21-1 is a pseudogene locus. CDR3 size: 15 residues. The CDR3 is CASSKRKGRAYGYTF. CDR3 in DNA: TGTGCCAGCAGCAAGAGGAAAGGGAGAGCCTATGGCTACACCTTC.

This clone was detected only a few times. The genes are TRBV6-5 and TRBJ1-1; possibly TRBD1 for D (5 bases). This CDR3 region has 14 residues. Germline V gives CDR1 MNHEY, CDR2 SVGAGI. Trimming shortened V by 2 bases and J by 2 bases, and 9 bases separated the two germline ends. The CDR3 bases are TGTGCCAGCAGTTACCAAGACAGTAACACTGAAGCTTTCTTT. This translates into CASSYQDSNTEAFF.

The chain carries TRBV4-3 and TRBJ2-3, with D hard to call. Trimming pared 0 bases from V and 0 bases from J, leaving 7 bases between. This CDR3 comprises 15 residues. Looked up from germline, CDR1 is LGHNA and CDR2 is YSLEER. The CDR3 DNA is TGCGCCAGCAGCCAAGATTATGAAAGCACAGATACGCAGTATTTT. Translation: CASSQDYESTDTQYF.

This clone has more than one count but fewer than ten. The chain couples TRBV4-3 to TRBJ1-1; D unresolved. The CDR3 has 19 amino acids. Germline CDR1 LGHNA, CDR2 YSLEER. Deletions cut 2 bases from V and 0 bases from J, with 22 bases between. CDR3 coding DNA: TGCGCCAGCAGCCAATTTGTTCTCGGGGAAAGTCCCATGAACACTGAAGCTTTCTTT. It translates to CASSQFVLGESPMNTEAFF.

J is TRBJ2-5 and V is TRBV7-8, with D unresolved. Germline CDR1 SGHVS, CDR2 FQNEAQ. Trimming took 4 bases from V and 5 from J, leaving 14 bases between them. The CDR3 spans 14 residues. The CDR3 here is CASSSEGYGETQYF. In DNA form, the CDR3 reads TGTGCCAGCAGCTCAGAAGGGTACGGGGAGACCCAGTACTTC.

The chain has TRBV21-1 and TRBJ1-1; TRBD1, the table's D call, lacks a check against the DNA. TRBV21-1 is a known pseudogene. The length of the CDR3 is 17 residues. The CDR3 DNA follows: TGTGCCAGCAGCCTTCGGGACAGGCCAAAAAGGAACACTGAAGCTTTCTTT. Its protein product is CASSLRDRPKRNTEAFF.

This clone showed up just a few times. The DNA for the CDR3 is TGTGCCAGCAGCCCTACGACTCCTACCTACGAGCAGTACTTC. It encodes CASSPTTPTYEQYF. The chain links TRBV28 to TRBJ2-7; D is unresolved. The CDR3 length is 14 residues. Trimming left V 6 bases short and J 2 bases short, with 14 bases between. Germline CDR1 MDHEN, CDR2 SYDVKM.

The CDR3: CSVGRGQKDSYTF. As DNA, the CDR3 is TGCAGCGTTGGAAGGGGACAGAAGGATTCCTACACCTTC. The chain employs TRBV29-1 and TRBJ1-2; TRBD1 aligns across 7 bases. CDR3 length: 13 amino acids. Per the germline V gene, CDR1 is SQVTM and CDR2 is ANQGSEA. V shed 4 bases, J shed 10 bases, and the junction held 12 bases outside the gene matches.

The chain carries TRBV11-3 and TRBJ2-1; 9 bases fit TRBD1. Trimming at V came to 5 bases and at J to 5 bases, leaving 10 bases not matched to a gene. This CDR3 has 16 residues. The germline gives CDR1 SGHNT, CDR2 YENEEA. This chain's CDR3 is CASSPAGTGKDNEQFF. DNA for the CDR3: TGTGCCAGCAGCCCCGCTGGGACAGGGAAAGACAATGAGCAGTTCTTC.

This sequence joins TRBV18 and TRBJ1-2, with D possibly matching TRBD1 (5 bases). CDR1 and CDR2 (germline): KGHSH, LQKENI. V lost 5 bases and J lost 4, with 14 bases in between. CDR3 length equals 14 residues. The CDR3 loop is CASSGTRDFYGYTF. DNA for the CDR3: TGTGCCAGCTCAGGCACCCGGGACTTCTATGGCTACACCTTC.

The chain is built from TRBV5-4 and TRBJ2-5; D is tentatively TRBD1 or TRBD2 (5 bases each). With 2 bases removed from V and 4 bases from J, the gap between germline ends came to 24 bases. Germline-derived CDR1 and CDR2 are SGHNT and YYREEE (reference sequence). The CDR3 loop spans 18 amino acids. DNA of the CDR3: TGTGCCAGCAGCTTAGGGTTTGAGGGGATGGGTTGGGGAGAGACCCAGTACTTC. Amino acid sequence: CASSLGFEGMGWGETQYF. Based on the CDR3 plus reference TRBV5-4 and TRBJ2-5, the full variable domain is ETGVTQSPTHLIKTRGQQVTLRCSSQSGHNTVSWYQQALGQGPQFIFQYYREEENGRGNFPPRFSGLQFPNYSSELNVNALELDDSALYLCASSLGFEGMGWGETQYFGPGTRLLVL.

The genes are TRBV10-3 and TRBJ1-1; a weak D match, TRBD1 (5 bases). Trimming removed 3 bases from V and 6 bases from J, with 11 bases in between. The germline V gene has CDR1 ENHRY and CDR2 SYGVKD. The CDR3 has 13 residues. The CDR3 bases are TGTGCCATCAGTGAACCAGGGAGGTCTGAAGCTTTCTTT. This translates into CAISEPGRSEAFF.

The chain couples TRBV27 to TRBJ1-4, with 7 bases identical to TRBD1. The CDR3 runs to 15 residues. Germline CDR1 and CDR2: MNHEY and SMNVEV (reference sequence). Trimming cost V 7 bases and J 7 bases; bases outside gene matches: 12. CDR3 loop: CASTPSAGGREKLFF. The CDR3 DNA sequence: TGTGCCAGCACCCCAAGTGCAGGGGGTCGTGAAAAACTGTTTTTT.

V and J are TRBV5-5 and TRBJ2-6; D is uncertain. The ends were cut back, 4 bases at V and 1 base at J, with 9 bases in the middle. The CDR3 length is 15 residues. From germline, CDR1 is SGHKS and CDR2 YYEKEE (reference sequence). CDR3 loop: CASSLTLSGANVLTF. The CDR3 DNA is TGTGCCAGCAGCCTGACCCTATCTGGGGCCAACGTCCTGACTTTC.

The chain has TRBV18 and TRBJ1-2; D unclear. The CDR3 spans 13 residues. Germline CDR1 is KGHSH and CDR2 is LQKENI. Trimming removed 5 bases at V and 2 bases at J, with 9 bases between. The CDR3 DNA sequence: TGTGCCAGCTCAATAAATGAAAACTATGGCTACACCTTC. Protein sequence: CASSINENYGYTF.

The V gene is TRBV28, the J gene TRBJ1-3, with D uncertain. The CDR3 spans 11 residues. The V and J ends lost 3 bases and 7 bases respectively, with 4 bases between them. Germline V gene data show CDR1 as MDHEN and CDR2 as SYDVKM. As DNA, the CDR3 is TGTGCCAGCAGTTTCGGGAACACCATATATTTT. This translates into CASSFGNTIYF.

J is TRBJ1-1 and V is TRBV6-6; no firm D call. Per the germline V gene, CDR1 is MNHNY and CDR2 is SVGAGI (reference sequence). Trimming removed 5 bases at V and 7 bases at J, with 11 bases between. CDR3 length equals 12 residues. The CDR3 DNA is TGTGCCAGCAGTGGACCCCCGGGTGAAGCTTTCTTT. Its protein is CASSGPPGEAFF.

This chain uses TRBV6-1 with TRBJ1-6; a weak D match, TRBD1 (6 bases). The CDR3 sequence is 19 residues long. In germline, CDR1 is MNHNS, CDR2 SASEGT. V was trimmed by 0 bases and J by 8 bases, leaving 23 bases between them. The CDR3 bases are TGTGCCAGCAGTGAAGCTCTAGCTGGACAGCCCCCTATTTATTCACCCCTCCACTTT. Its protein is CASSEALAGQPPIYSPLHF.

This clone was counted between two and nine times. V and J are TRBV6-5 and TRBJ1-1; D uncertain. The V end was cut by 4 bases, the J end by 1 base, with 16 bases between. Germline CDR1 reads MNHEY; CDR2 reads SVGAGI. The CDR3 runs 16 residues. As DNA, the CDR3 is TGTGCCAGCAGTTCCCACCGGACCTCGGGGAACACTGAAGCTTTCTTT. Its protein product is CASSSHRTSGNTEAFF.